Below are 7 T cell receptor beta chains sequenced from a single sample in a study of blood T cell repertoires in COVID-19. Assay used: immunoSEQ multiplex PCR; TCRdb lists only in-frame clones, some missing. The data contain roughly 170,000 clones, around 82% of them singletons. Sample: PBMCs or T cells enriched from blood (not recorded which). These receptor sequences come from a woman aged 50 to 60 in a cohort exposed to, infected with or recovered from COVID-19 (not recorded which).

The V gene is TRBV5-1, the J gene TRBJ2-5; 10 bases fit TRBD1. This CDR3 is 15 amino acids long. Trimming removed 10 bases from V and 3 bases from J; junction bases left unmatched: 12. Looked up from germline, CDR1 is SGHRS and CDR2 is YFSETQ. The CDR3 nucleotides read TGCGCCTCCCACCACCGGGACAGGGGTGAAGAGACCCAGTACTTC. It codes for CASHHRDRGEETQYF.

V gene TRBV5-6 combines with J gene TRBJ1-2; D is undetermined. Germline assignment: CDR1 SGHDT and CDR2 YYEEEE. V lost 0 bases and J lost 5, with 11 bases in between. This CDR3 has 14 residues. The CDR3 region has the DNA TGTGCCAGCAGCTTGGACGGACTGCGATATGGCTACACCTTC. Translated, it gives CASSLDGLRYGYTF.

The J gene is TRBJ2-2, the V gene TRBV7-3; tentatively, D is TRBD2 (6 bases). The V gene lost 4 bases and the J gene lost 4 bases, with 7 bases spanning the gap. CDR3 length: 13 amino acids. Germline V gives CDR1 SGHTA, CDR2 FQGTGA. The CDR3 sequence is CASSSRGTGELFF. CDR3 coding DNA: TGTGCCAGCAGCTCGCGGGGCACCGGGGAGCTGTTTTTT.

The chain carries TRBV13 and TRBJ1-1; 9 bases align to TRBD1. Germline V gene sequence: CDR1 PRHDT, CDR2 FYEKMQ (reference sequence). V was pared by 6 bases and J by 6 bases, with 17 bases of the junction left unmatched. This CDR3 region has 17 residues. The CDR3 region is CASSPDRDRAWDAEAFF. CDR3 nucleotide sequence: TGTGCCAGCAGTCCGGACCGGGACAGGGCTTGGGACGCTGAAGCTTTCTTT.

The chain joins TRBV5-1 to TRBJ2-5, with 7 bases that match TRBD2. The CDR3 consists of 16 residues. Germline CDR1 and CDR2: SGHRS and YFSETQ. The V segment lost 0 bases and the J segment 2 bases; nucleotides outside the gene matches: 7. In nucleotides, the CDR3 is TGCGCCAGCAGCTTGGGGGCTAGCGGAGGGCAAGAGACCCAGTACTTC. Residues: CASSLGASGGQETQYF.

The chain uses TRBV7-8 and TRBJ1-3; 9 nucleotides match TRBD1. The CDR3 runs 16 residues. Germline CDR1 is SGHVS and CDR2 is FQNEAQ. V trimming: 1 base; J trimming: 4 bases; junction bases outside the gene matches: 5. CDR3 nucleotide sequence: TGTGCCAGCAGCTTAGGTGGGACAGGGACGGGAAACACCATATATTTT. Its protein is CASSLGGTGTGNTIYF.

CDR3 in DNA: TGTGCCACCAGCAGAGGGGACAGGGCGGGTAACTACGAGCAGTACTTC. Translation gives CATSRGDRAGNYEQYF. The chain uses TRBV15 and TRBJ2-7, with 9 bases identical to TRBD1. The CDR3 consists of 16 residues. Germline CDR1 reads LNHNV; CDR2 reads YYDKDF (reference sequence). Unmatched junction bases numbered 7, after V lost 1 base and J lost 3 bases.